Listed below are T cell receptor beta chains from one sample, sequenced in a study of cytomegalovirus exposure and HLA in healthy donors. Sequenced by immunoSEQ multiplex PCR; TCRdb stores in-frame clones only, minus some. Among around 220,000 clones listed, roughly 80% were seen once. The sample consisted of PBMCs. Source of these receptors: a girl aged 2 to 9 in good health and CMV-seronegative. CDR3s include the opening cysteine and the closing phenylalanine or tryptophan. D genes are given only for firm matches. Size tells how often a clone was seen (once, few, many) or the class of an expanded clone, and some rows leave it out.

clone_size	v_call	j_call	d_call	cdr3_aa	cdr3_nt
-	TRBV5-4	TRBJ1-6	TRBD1	CASSWTGASYNSPLHF	TGTGCCAGCAGCTGGACAGGAGCCTCCTATAATTCACCCCTCCACTTT
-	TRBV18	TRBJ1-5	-	CASSQIAGVDQPQHF	TGTGCCAGCTCACAAATAGCGGGCGTAGATCAGCCCCAGCATTTT
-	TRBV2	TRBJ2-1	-	CASRNTVYSYNEQFF	TGTGCCAGCAGGAATACAGTATACTCCTACAATGAGCAGTTCTTC
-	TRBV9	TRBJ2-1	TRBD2	CASSAALAGGLGEQFF	TGTGCCAGCAGCGCGGCACTAGCGGGGGGGCTGGGTGAGCAGTTCTTC
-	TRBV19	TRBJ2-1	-	CATTEAVEQFF	TGTGCCACTACGGAAGCGGTTGAGCAGTTCTTC
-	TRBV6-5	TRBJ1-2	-	CASSYSPAPGSYGYTF	TGTGCCAGCAGTTACTCACCGGCGCCGGGTTCCTATGGCTACACCTTC
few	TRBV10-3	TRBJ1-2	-	CAISDPVKYGYTF	TGTGCCATCAGTGATCCGGTGAAATATGGCTACACCTTC
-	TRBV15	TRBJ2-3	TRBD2	CAISGTSGPTDTQYF	TGTGCCATTTCCGGGACTAGCGGCCCCACAGATACGCAGTATTTT
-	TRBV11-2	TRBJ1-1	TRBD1	CASSLGGTGAEAFF	TGTGCCAGCAGCTTAGGAGGGACAGGGGCTGAAGCTTTCTTT
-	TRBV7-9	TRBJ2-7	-	CASSLMTGTPPYEQYF	TGTGCCAGCAGCTTGATGACGGGGACTCCTCCCTACGAGCAGTACTTC
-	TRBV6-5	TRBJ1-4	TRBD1	CASSYSRDSQNEKLFF	TGTGCCAGCAGTTACTCCCGGGACAGTCAAAATGAAAAACTGTTTTTT
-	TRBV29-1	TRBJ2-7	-	CSVAEGSYEQYF	TGCAGCGTTGCGGAGGGTTCCTACGAGCAGTACTTC
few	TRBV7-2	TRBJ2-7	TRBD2	CASSVRTSGRIYEQYF	TGTGCCAGCAGCGTCCGGACTAGCGGGAGGATCTACGAGCAGTACTTC
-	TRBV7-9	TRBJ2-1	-	CASSFPRSYNEQFF	TGTGCCAGCAGCTTCCCCCGCTCCTACAATGAGCAGTTCTTC
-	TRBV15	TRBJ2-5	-	CATSRGVASAEETQYF	TGTGCCACCAGCAGAGGGGTGGCTAGCGCTGAAGAGACCCAGTACTTC
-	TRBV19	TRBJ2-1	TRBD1	CASSPRTGLTNEQFF	TGTGCCAGTAGCCCGAGGACAGGGTTAACAAATGAGCAGTTCTTC
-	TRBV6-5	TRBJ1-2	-	CASSYASLNGYTF	TGTGCCAGCAGTTACGCCAGTCTGAACGGCTACACCTTC
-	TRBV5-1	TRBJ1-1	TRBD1	CASSLSGTGKNTEAFF	TGCGCCAGCAGCTTGTCGGGGACAGGGAAGAACACTGAAGCTTTCTTT
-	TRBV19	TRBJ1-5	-	CASSIDHYSNQPQHF	TGTGCCAGTAGTATAGACCACTATAGCAATCAGCCCCAGCATTTT
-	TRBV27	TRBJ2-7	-	CASSPLLGDPLREQYF	TGTGCCAGCAGTCCTTTGCTCGGAGACCCTCTCCGCGAGCAGTACTTC
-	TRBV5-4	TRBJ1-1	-	CASSFQGSLNTEAFF	TGTGCCAGCAGCTTTCAGGGCTCGTTGAACACTGAAGCTTTCTTT
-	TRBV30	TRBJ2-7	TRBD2	CAWSRGGTSYEQYF	TGTGCCTGGAGTCGGGGAGGGACCTCCTACGAGCAGTACTTC
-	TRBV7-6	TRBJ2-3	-	CASSNSDSYTQYF	TGTGCCAGCAGCAATTCGGACAGCTATACGCAGTATTTT
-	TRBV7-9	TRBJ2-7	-	CASSLETGTYEQYF	TGTGCCAGCAGCTTAGAGACAGGAACATACGAGCAGTACTTC
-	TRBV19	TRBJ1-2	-	CASLGSLGGYTF	TGTGCCAGTTTGGGCAGCCTCGGAGGCTACACCTTC
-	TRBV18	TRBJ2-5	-	CASSPGEVQETQYF	TGTGCCAGCTCACCTGGCGAGGTTCAAGAGACCCAGTACTTC
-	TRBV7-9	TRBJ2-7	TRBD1	CASSHQGATYEQYF	TGTGCCAGCAGTCACCAGGGGGCAACCTACGAGCAGTACTTC
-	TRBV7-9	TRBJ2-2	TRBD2	CASSTYRTSGRNTGELFF	TGTGCCAGCAGCACTTACCGGACTAGCGGGAGGAACACCGGGGAGCTGTTTTTT
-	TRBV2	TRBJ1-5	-	CASSERGNQPQHF	TGTGCCAGCAGTGAAAGGGGTAACCAGCCCCAGCATTTT
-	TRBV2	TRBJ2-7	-	CASSAGWAGAYEQYF	TGTGCCAGCAGTGCGGGTTGGGCAGGGGCCTACGAGCAGTACTTC
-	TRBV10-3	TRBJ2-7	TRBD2	CAISPGGGRAYEQYF	TGTGCCATCAGCCCCGGGGGCGGGAGGGCCTACGAGCAGTACTTC
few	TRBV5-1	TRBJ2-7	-	CASSFGTGDYEQYF	TGCGCCAGCAGCTTTGGTACGGGGGACTACGAGCAGTACTTC
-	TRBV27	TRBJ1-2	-	CASSLGGPGLAYGYTF	TGTGCCAGCAGTTTAGGGGGCCCGGGATTGGCCTATGGCTACACCTTC
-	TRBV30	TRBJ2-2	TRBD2	CAWNSGRASYTGELFF	TGTGCCTGGAATAGCGGGAGGGCCAGCTACACCGGGGAGCTGTTTTTT
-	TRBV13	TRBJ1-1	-	CASSLVGGKEAFF	TGTGCCAGCAGCTTAGTAGGCGGAAAAGAAGCTTTCTTT
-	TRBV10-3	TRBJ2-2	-	CAISHSGANTGELFF	TGTGCCATCAGCCACTCAGGGGCTAACACCGGGGAGCTGTTTTTT
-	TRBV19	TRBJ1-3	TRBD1	CASTPGGSLMAGNTIYF	TGTGCCAGTACCCCAGGGGGCTCTTTAATGGCTGGAAACACCATATATTTT
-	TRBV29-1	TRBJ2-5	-	CTTRRTQYF	TGCACTACGAGGCGGACCCAGTACTTC
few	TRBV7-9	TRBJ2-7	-	CASSSGSPPYEQYF	TGTGCCAGCAGCTCAGGTTCCCCTCCCTACGAGCAGTACTTC
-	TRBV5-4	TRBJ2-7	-	CASSPGTFHPEQYF	TGTGCCAGCAGCCCCGGGACTTTCCACCCCGAGCAGTACTTC
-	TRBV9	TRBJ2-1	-	CASSQDPTGFGEQFF	TGTGCCAGCAGCCAGGACCCAACAGGTTTCGGTGAGCAGTTCTTC
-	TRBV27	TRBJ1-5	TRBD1	CASSWTGTGQPQHF	TGTGCCAGCAGTTGGACAGGGACGGGTCAGCCCCAGCATTTT
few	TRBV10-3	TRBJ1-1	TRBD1	CAISELGQPNTEAFF	TGTGCCATCAGTGAGTTGGGACAGCCGAACACTGAAGCTTTCTTT
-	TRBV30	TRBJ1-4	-	CACYRTRAMIANEKLFF	TGTGCCTGCTACAGGACCCGGGCCATGATAGCTAATGAAAAACTGTTTTTT
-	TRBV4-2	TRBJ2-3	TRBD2	CASSLRLADSSTDTQYF	TGTGCCAGCAGCCTAAGACTAGCGGACTCTAGCACAGATACGCAGTATTTT
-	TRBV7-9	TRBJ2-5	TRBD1	CASSLQPPGRGQETQYF	TGTGCCAGCAGCTTACAACCCCCGGGCAGGGGGCAGGAGACCCAGTACTTC
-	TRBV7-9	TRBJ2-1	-	CASSPNRPGSEGHEQFF	TGTGCCAGCAGCCCCAACCGCCCGGGTTCCGAGGGCCATGAGCAGTTCTTC
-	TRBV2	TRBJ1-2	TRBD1	CASFGTAYGYTF	TGTGCCAGCTTCGGGACAGCTTATGGCTACACCTTC
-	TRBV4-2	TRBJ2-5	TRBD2	CASSQEGLSVETQYF	TGTGCCAGCAGCCAAGAGGGACTAAGTGTAGAGACCCAGTACTTC
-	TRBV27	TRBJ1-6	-	CASSQSGGSPLHF	TGTGCCAGCAGCCAATCGGGAGGATCACCCCTCCACTTT
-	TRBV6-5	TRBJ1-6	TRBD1	CASGPTGNNSPLHF	TGTGCCAGCGGCCCGACAGGGAATAATTCACCCCTCCACTTT
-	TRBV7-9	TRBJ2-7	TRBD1	CAGSGTGAYEQYF	TGTGCTGGATCCGGGACAGGGGCCTACGAGCAGTACTTC
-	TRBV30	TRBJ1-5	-	CAWSVGGGQPQHF	TGTGCCTGGAGTGTAGGGGGTGGGCAGCCCCAGCATTTT
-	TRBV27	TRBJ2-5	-	CASSSGETQYF	TGTGCCAGCAGTTCGGGAGAGACCCAGTACTTC